The T cell receptor (beta chain) under discussion was sequenced for a study of siplizumab effects on memory and regulatory T cells. Sequencing used immunoSEQ multiplex PCR; TCRdb keeps in-frame clones, though not all of them. Seen here are more than 75,000 clones, approximately 94% observed once, and the top ten hold over 5.5%. V lost 1 base to trimming and J lost 4 bases, with 7 bases between them. The germline V gene has CDR1 SEHNR and CDR2 FQNEAQ (reference sequence). This CDR3 has 14 amino acids. The clonotype was recovered from a human donor in good health. The sequenced sample consisted of CD8+ T cells sorted from blood. The chain recombines TRBV7-9 with TRBJ2-2, with TRBD1 as a possible D gene (6 bases). The CDR3 loop reads CASSLVTGTGELFF. CDR3 coding DNA: TGTGCCAGCAGCTTAGTGACAGGCACCGGGGAGCTGTTTTTT.